This TCR beta chain appears in the sequencing data of a study of response to subunit inactivated influenza vaccine. MiXCR, run by TCRdb on the RT-PCR reads, gives a single entry per CDR3 protein. Among about 570,000 distinct CDR3 sequences listed, roughly 12% were seen once. Germline-derived CDR1 and CDR2 are SGDLS and YYNGEE. CDR3 length: 14 amino acids. The germline V and J ends were trimmed by 1 base and 3 bases, with 8 bases remaining between them. A further study also used this sample, focusing on T cells expressing NK-cell markers. This second study says: Researchers built TCR beta cDNA using 5'RACE template switching with UMIs. TCR beta repertoires came from sorted CD3+CD56+NKG2C+, CD3+CD56+NKG2C- and CD3+CD56-NKG2C+ T cells. Just one sequenced donor of eight was HCMV-seronegative, while seven were seropositive. In over 5 donors, dominant CD3+CD56+NKG2C+ clonotypes ranked among the top 10 CD8+ clonotypes. The same clonotypes also predominated in the CD3+CD56-NKG2C+ fraction of a few donors.

V is TRBV9 and J is TRBJ1-3; TRBD1 is a possible D gene (5 bases). The sequenced sample was PBMCs from blood, obtained on the day of vaccination. This sequence originates from a man between 50 and 59 years old who received an inactivated influenza vaccine. This CDR3 reads CASSVRGGGNTIYF. The CDR3 nucleotides are TGTGCCAGCAGCGTACGGGGGGGTGGAAACACCATATATTTT.